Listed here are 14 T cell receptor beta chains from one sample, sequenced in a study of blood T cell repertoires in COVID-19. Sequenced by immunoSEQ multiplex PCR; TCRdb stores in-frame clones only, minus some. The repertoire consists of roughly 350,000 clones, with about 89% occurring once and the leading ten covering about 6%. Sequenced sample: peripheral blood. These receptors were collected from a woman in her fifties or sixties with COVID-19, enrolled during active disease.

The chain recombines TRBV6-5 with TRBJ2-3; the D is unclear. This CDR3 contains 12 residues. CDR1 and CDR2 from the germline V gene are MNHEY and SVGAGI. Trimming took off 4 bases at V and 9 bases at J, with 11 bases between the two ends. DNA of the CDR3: TGTGCCAGCAGTTCGCCTTCCAGAACGCAGTATTTT. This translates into CASSSPSRTQYF.

CDR3 sequence (DNA): TGCGCCAGCGCTCGGTCCCCAGGGGGCGATGAAAAACTGTTTTTT. Its protein product is CASARSPGGDEKLFF. The rearrangement joins TRBV5-1 to TRBJ1-4, with 8 bases lining up with TRBD1. The CDR3 is 15 amino acids. The V and J ends lost 7 bases and 6 bases, in that order; junction bases with no gene match: 11. Germline V gene sequence: CDR1 SGHRS, CDR2 YFSETQ.

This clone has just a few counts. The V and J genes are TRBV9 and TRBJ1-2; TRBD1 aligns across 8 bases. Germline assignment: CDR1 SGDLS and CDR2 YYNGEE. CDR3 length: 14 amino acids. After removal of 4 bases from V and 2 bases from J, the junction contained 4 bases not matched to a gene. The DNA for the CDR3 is TGTGCCAGCAGCCAGGGGGACAGGAACTATGGCTACACCTTC. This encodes CASSQGDRNYGYTF. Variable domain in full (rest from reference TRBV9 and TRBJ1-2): DSGVTQTPKHLITATGQRVTLRCSPRSGDLSVYWYQQSLDQGLQFLIQYYNGEERAKGNILERFSAQQFPDLHSELNLSSLELGDSALYFCASSQGDRNYGYTFGSGTRLTVV.

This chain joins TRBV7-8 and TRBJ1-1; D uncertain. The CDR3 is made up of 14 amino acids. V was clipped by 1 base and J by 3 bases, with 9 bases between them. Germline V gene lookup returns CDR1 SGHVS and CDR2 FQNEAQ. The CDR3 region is CASSLESSYTEAFF. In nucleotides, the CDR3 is TGTGCCAGCAGCTTAGAATCGAGTTACACTGAAGCTTTCTTT.

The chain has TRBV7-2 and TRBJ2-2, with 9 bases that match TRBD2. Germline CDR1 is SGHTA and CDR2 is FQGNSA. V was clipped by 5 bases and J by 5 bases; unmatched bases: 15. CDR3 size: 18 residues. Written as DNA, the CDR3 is TGTGCCAGCAGCACGCTTCGACTAGCGGCGTGGCCGACCGGGGAGCTGTTTTTT. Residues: CASSTLRLAAWPTGELFF.

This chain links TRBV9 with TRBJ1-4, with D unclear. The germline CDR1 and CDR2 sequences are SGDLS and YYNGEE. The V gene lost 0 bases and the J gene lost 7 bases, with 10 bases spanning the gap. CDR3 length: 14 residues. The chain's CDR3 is CASSVDNYSEKLFF. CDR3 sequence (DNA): TGTGCCAGCAGCGTAGACAATTATTCTGAAAAACTGTTTTTT. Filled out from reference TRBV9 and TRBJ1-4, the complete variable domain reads DSGVTQTPKHLITATGQRVTLRCSPRSGDLSVYWYQQSLDQGLQFLIQYYNGEERAKGNILERFSAQQFPDLHSELNLSSLELGDSALYFCASSVDNYSEKLFFGSGTQLSVL.

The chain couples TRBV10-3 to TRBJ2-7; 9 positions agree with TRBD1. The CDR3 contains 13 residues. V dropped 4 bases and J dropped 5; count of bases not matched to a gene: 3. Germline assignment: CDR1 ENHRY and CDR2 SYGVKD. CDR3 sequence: CAISGTGDDEQYF. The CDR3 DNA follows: TGTGCCATCAGTGGGACAGGGGATGACGAGCAGTACTTC.

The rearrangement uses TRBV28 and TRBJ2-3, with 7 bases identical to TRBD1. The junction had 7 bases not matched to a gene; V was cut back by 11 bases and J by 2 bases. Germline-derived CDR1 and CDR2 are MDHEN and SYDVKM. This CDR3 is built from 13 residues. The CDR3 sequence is CAGRDSTTDTQYF. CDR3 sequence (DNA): TGTGCCGGCCGGGACAGTACCACAGATACGCAGTATTTT.

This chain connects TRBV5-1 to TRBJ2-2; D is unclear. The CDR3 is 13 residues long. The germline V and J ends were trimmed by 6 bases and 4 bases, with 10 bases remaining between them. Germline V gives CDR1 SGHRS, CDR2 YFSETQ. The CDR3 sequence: CASTRVGTGELFF. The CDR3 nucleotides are TGCGCCAGCACACGGGTCGGCACCGGGGAGCTGTTTTTT.

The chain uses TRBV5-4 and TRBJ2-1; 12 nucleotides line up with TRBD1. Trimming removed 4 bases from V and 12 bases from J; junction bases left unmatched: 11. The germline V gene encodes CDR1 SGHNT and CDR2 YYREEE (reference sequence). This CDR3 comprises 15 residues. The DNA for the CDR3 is TGTGCCAGCAGCCCCCAGACCTGGGACAGGGGGCGGCAGTTCTTC. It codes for CASSPQTWDRGRQFF.

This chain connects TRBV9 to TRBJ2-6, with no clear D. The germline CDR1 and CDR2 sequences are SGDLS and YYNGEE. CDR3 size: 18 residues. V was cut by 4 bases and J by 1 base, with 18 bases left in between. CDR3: CASSFRTASDSGANVLTF. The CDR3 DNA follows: TGTGCCAGCAGCTTTCGAACAGCCTCGGATTCTGGGGCCAACGTCCTGACTTTC.

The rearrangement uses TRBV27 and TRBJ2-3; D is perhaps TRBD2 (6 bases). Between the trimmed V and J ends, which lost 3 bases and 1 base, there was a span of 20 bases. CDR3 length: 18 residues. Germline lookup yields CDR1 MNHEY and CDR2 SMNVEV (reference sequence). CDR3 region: CASSFGGIGREGTDTQYF. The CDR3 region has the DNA TGTGCCAGCAGTTTCGGGGGAATAGGTCGGGAAGGCACAGATACGCAGTATTTT.

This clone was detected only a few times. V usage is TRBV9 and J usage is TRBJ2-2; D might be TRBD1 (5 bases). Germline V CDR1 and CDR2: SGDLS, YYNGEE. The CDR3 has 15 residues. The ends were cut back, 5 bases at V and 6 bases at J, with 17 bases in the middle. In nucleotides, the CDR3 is TGTGCCAGCAGGAATTTGGAAGGGGCAGCCGGGGAGCTGTTTTTT. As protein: CASRNLEGAAGELFF. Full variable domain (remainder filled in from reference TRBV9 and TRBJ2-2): DSGVTQTPKHLITATGQRVTLRCSPRSGDLSVYWYQQSLDQGLQFLIQYYNGEERAKGNILERFSAQQFPDLHSELNLSSLELGDSALYFCASRNLEGAAGELFFGEGSRLTVL.

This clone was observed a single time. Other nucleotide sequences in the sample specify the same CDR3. The CDR3 region has the DNA TGCGCCAGCAGGGGCAGGGCGAACACCGGGGAGCTGTTTTTT. Protein product: CASRGRANTGELFF. This rearrangement joins TRBV5-1 to TRBJ2-2, with D possibly TRBD1 on 5 matching bases. Trimming stripped 5 bases from V and 0 bases from J, with 8 bases between. The V gene's germline CDR1 is SGHRS and CDR2 YFSETQ. CDR3 length: 14 amino acids.